This T cell receptor (beta chain) came from a study of shared clonotypes between healthy human individuals. At the level of the study: For every donor, three CD4 naive, three CD4 memory, two CD8 naive and one CD8 memory plates were used.

Terminally differentiated effector memory CD45RA+ cells were excluded from the naive CD8 cells, which were CD45RO-negative and positively selected for CCR7. TCRdb's table, derived via immunoSEQ multiplex PCR, lists solely in-frame clones and lacks some. Of some 630,000 clones in the sample, about 96% were seen once. The clonotype originates from a woman aged 30 to 39 in good health. Sequences were obtained from naive CD8+ T cells sorted from blood.

The CDR3 nucleotides are TGTGCCAGCAGTGTAGGTCTTAGCGGGAGTACTTACACCGGGGAGCTGTTTTTT. Residues: CASSVGLSGSTYTGELFF. The chain links TRBV2 to TRBJ2-2; 9 bases fit TRBD2. With 4 bases clipped from V and 3 bases from J, the junction kept 12 bases outside the gene matches. The CDR3 consists of 18 residues. Germline CDR1 is SNHLY and CDR2 is FYNNEI.